What follows is one TCR beta chain and its context. CDR3 size: 14 residues. The germline V and J ends were trimmed by 0 bases and 7 bases, with 12 bases remaining between them. Germline values: CDR1 SGHDT, CDR2 YYEEEE. As processed by the authors: Nucleated cell number was recorded as an estimate derived from reference gene primer amplification. Method: immunoSEQ multiplex PCR; TCRdb's copy keeps in-frame clones and lacks some. V and J calls and clone size are given by that table; D and trimming were obtained from the DNA. Here the sample spans approximately 190,000 clones, about 80% being singletons. This specimen comes from a study of blood T cell repertoires in COVID-19. Study overall: Samples came from the United States, Italy and Spain, spanning acute and convalescent COVID-19. PBMCs, B-cell-depleted T cells, or T cells were the source of the cDNA or gDNA that made up the material.

The rearrangement joins TRBV5-6 to TRBJ2-3, with TRBD2 as a possible D gene (7 bases). The sequencing input was peripheral blood. This TCR came from a man aged 25 to 40 with active or convalescent COVID-19. The CDR3 loop reads CASSLGGGSNTQYF. The CDR3 DNA sequence: TGTGCCAGCAGCTTGGGGGGGGGCTCAAATACGCAGTATTTT.